A selection of T cell receptor beta chains follows, all from one sample in a study of beta chain features in type 1 diabetes. Profiled with immunoSEQ multiplex PCR; TCRdb holds only in-frame clones, not every one. Of some 350,000 clones in the sample, roughly a tenth are singletons; the top ten hold 0.45% to 0.65%. Sequencing used central memory CD4+ T cells from blood. All receptors come from a man between 25 and 39 years old with type 1 diabetes. Both conserved end residues are part of each CDR3. The D gene is left open where the match is weak. Size tells how often a clone was seen (once, few, many) or the class of an expanded clone, and some rows leave it out.

clone_size j_call v_call cdr3_length d_call cdr3_nt cdr3_aa
- TRBJ1-5 TRBV5-1 16 TRBD1 TGCGCCAGCAGCCTTGGGCCGGGACAGGGTAATCAGCCCCAGCATTTT CASSLGPGQGNQPQHF
few TRBJ1-1 TRBV18 16 - TGTGCCAGCTCACCACGGCGGTCAGGTGGGAACACTGAAGCTTTCTTT CASSPRRSGGNTEAFF
- TRBJ2-7 TRBV28 15 - TGTGCCAGCAGTTTTGTGGACCCCGATGCGGGCGAGCAGTACTTC CASSFVDPDAGEQYF
few TRBJ2-7 TRBV6-1 15 - TGTGCCAGCAGTGAATTACCGGGACGGTCCTACGAGCAGTACTTC CASSELPGRSYEQYF
many TRBJ2-1 TRBV11-1 12 TRBD2 TGTGCCAGCAGCTTTGACGGGGGGAGGGAGTTCTTC CASSFDGGREFF
few TRBJ1-3 TRBV6-5 14 - TGTGCCAGCGGACGCCTAAGCTCTGGAAACACCATATATTTT CASGRLSSGNTIYF
few TRBJ2-1 TRBV11-2 14 - TGTGCCAGCAGCTTAGGGACTATTCGTGATGAGCAGTTCTTC CASSLGTIRDEQFF
few TRBJ2-1 TRBV28 15 TRBD1 TGTGCCAGCAGTTTGTGGGACAGGGATGGCAATGAGCAGTTCTTC CASSLWDRDGNEQFF
many TRBJ2-1 TRBV29-1 12 - TGCAGCGTCGCACCCCAGTGGAATGAGCAGTTCTTC CSVAPQWNEQFF
few TRBJ1-2 TRBV6-5 16 TRBD1 TGTGCCAGCAGTTACTCACGGACAGGGGGCGGCTATGGCTACACCTTC CASSYSRTGGGYGYTF
- TRBJ2-5 TRBV5-4 13 - TGTGCCAGCAGCTTTGGGCTAGAAGAGACCCAGTACTTC CASSFGLEETQYF
- TRBJ2-7 TRBV18 15 TRBD1 TGTGCCAGCTCACGGGACAGGGAAGTGGCCTACGAGCAGTACTTC CASSRDREVAYEQYF
- TRBJ2-5 TRBV28 13 TRBD2 TGTGCCAGCAGTTTGCCGGGGGGAGAGACCCAGTACTTC CASSLPGGETQYF
- TRBJ1-4 TRBV29-1 12 - TGCAGCGTTGAGGAGAGTGGGGAAAAACTGTTTTTT CSVEESGEKLFF
many TRBJ2-1 TRBV25-1 14 - TGTGCCAGCAGTAAACAGACAGGCTACAATGAGCAGTTCTTC CASSKQTGYNEQFF
many TRBJ1-4 TRBV5-4 16 TRBD1 TGTGCCAGCAGCACCGGACAGGAATCCTTGGGTGAAAAACTGTTTTTT CASSTGQESLGEKLFF
- TRBJ2-7 TRBV11-1 12 - TGTGCCAGCAGCCCACGGGACCACGAGCAGTACTTC CASSPRDHEQYF
many TRBJ2-3 TRBV7-6 16 TRBD1 TGTGCCAGCAGCCCGATAGGGGACAGGGGTAGGAATACGCAGTATTTT CASSPIGDRGRNTQYF
few TRBJ1-1 TRBV28 14 - TGTGCCAGCAGGCTAGGACGGACGAGCACTGAAGCTTTCTTT CASRLGRTSTEAFF
- TRBJ2-1 TRBV6-5 12 - TGTGCCAGCAGTGGACAAGGCAATGAGCAGTTCTTC CASSGQGNEQFF
few TRBJ1-1 TRBV6-1 13 - TGTGCCAGCAAGGACAGCGTGAACACTGAAGCTTTCTTT CASKDSVNTEAFF
few TRBJ1-4 TRBV28 14 - TGTGCCAGCAGTTTCAGTGTCTTGGGTGAAAAACTGTTTTTT CASSFSVLGEKLFF
few TRBJ2-5 TRBV5-1 15 - TGCGCCAGCAGCGCAATCTCGGGGCTTGTGGAGACCCAGTACTTC CASSAISGLVETQYF
once TRBJ2-2 TRBV4-3 15 - TGCGCCAGCAGCCGTGGCTTCGGGGACACCGGGGAGCTGTTTTTT CASSRGFGDTGELFF
- TRBJ1-2 TRBV5-6 15 - TGTGCCAGCAGCGCGCCACGGGTAGGGGTCTATGGCTACACCTTC CASSAPRVGVYGYTF
- TRBJ2-1 TRBV6-4 15 TRBD2 TGTGCCAGCAGTACCGGGACTAGCGGGAGTCGGGAGCAGTTCTTC CASSTGTSGSREQFF